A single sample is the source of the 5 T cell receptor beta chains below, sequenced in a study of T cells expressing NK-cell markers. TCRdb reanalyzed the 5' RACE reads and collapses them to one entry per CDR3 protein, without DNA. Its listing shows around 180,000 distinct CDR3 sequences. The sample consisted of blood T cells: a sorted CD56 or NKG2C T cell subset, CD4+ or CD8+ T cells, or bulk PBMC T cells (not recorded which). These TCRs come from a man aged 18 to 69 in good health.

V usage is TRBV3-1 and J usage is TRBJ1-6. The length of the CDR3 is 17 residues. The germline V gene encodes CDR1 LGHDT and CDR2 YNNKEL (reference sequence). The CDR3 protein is CASSQEQEGSSTSPLHF.

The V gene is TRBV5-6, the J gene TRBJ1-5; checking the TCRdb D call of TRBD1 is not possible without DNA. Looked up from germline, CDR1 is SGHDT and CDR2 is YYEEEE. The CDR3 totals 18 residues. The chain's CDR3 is CASSWTGGTPYSNQPQHF.

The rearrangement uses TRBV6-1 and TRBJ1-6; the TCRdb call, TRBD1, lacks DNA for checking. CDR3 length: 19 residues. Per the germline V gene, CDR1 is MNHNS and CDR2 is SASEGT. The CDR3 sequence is CASSENGQHLSSYNSPLHF.

Here the CDR3 reads CASSPKPELPDEQYF. The chain carries TRBV6-1 and TRBJ2-7. Looked up from germline, CDR1 is MNHNS and CDR2 is SASEGT. The CDR3 covers 15 residues.

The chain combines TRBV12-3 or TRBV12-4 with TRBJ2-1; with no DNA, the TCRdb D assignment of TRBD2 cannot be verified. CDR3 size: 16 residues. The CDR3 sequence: CASSPDSGLADNEQFF.